This T cell receptor beta chain came from a study of cytomegalovirus exposure and HLA in healthy donors (dated by TCRdb to the late 2010s). Background on the whole study: An earlier analysis of some 600 of the donors reported approximately 280 Gb of sequence data and 100 million to 120 million unique TCR beta sequences obtained from approximately 180 million T cells. Across about 370 genotyped donors of the cohort, an average of roughly 250,000 unique TCR beta nucleotide sequences per donor were sequenced, and about a sixth of those sequences were non-productive. Of the roughly 390 genotyped donors, more than 75% were placed in the genetic ancestry cluster associated with self-reported Caucasian donors. Genome-wide SNP genotypes for about 55% of the roughly 670 donors were used in a later genetic analysis, which treated that subset as a discovery cohort. Typing coverage differed by locus: A, B, C, DRB1 and DQB1 were typed in roughly 620-640 donors, DQA1 in 500 to 550, DPA1 in over 600, and DPB1 in roughly 470. Roughly 5 DR-DQ haplotypes were handled as single units for association and clustering, since linkage in the cohort was strong. Every discovery cohort repertoire had been produced on one sequencing platform. Both class I and class II loci were covered by HLA typing, at four-digit resolution. A later analysis re-examined previously published TCR beta repertoires from about 700 donors and added high-resolution HLA genotyping to investigate patterns of TCR occurrence. Donor age, sex, ethnicity and CMV serostatus were collected together with the repertoire data. An early release that covered more than 550 HLA-typed donors contained approximately 300 gigabases of sequencing data and around 85 million unique TCR sequences. To decide whether each TCR beta V gene segment behaved as functional or pseudogenic, an earlier analysis of fewer than 750 of the donors relied on high-throughput TCR beta sequencing. Besides the first cohort of about 730 subjects, a separate validation cohort made up of over 100 different subjects was used. The T cell repertoires of around 730 subjects were profiled by immunosequencing and related to cytomegalovirus serostatus. Rather than using new phenotypic data, the later analysis identified candidate immune exposures from TCR beta sequences and from how often those sequences occurred across donors. To predict cytomegalovirus infection status, the study combined high-throughput TCR immunosequencing, statistical association of individual TCRs with disease status, and machine learning. The aim of the study was to test whether cataloging public T cell receptors could identify signatures of past pathogen exposure.

Libraries were built with the immunoSEQ multiplex PCR assay. For the multiplex PCR, a mixture combining 60 forward primers for TCR Vbeta segments and 13 reverse primers for TCR Jbeta segments was used. The CDR3 region of rearranged TCR beta genes was amplified from genomic DNA with a multiplex PCR assay. Amplified TCR beta libraries were sequenced as 87-base-pair reads on the Illumina HiSeq System. From the authors' description of their analysis: Across the 670 or so repertoires, a later analysis counted around 80 million unique TCR beta chains, 8.5 million to 12 million of which were shared by at least two donors. To remove PCR and sequencing errors, raw reads were error-corrected and collapsed into unique sequences using a nearest-neighbor algorithm that merged closely related sequences. To assign V, D and J gene segments, CDR3 sequences were aligned to IMGT reference sequences. For a sequence to be retained, a match of at least six nucleotides to both a V gene segment and a J gene segment was required. A rearrangement was called productive if the CDR3 had no stop codons and remained in frame with V and J, and every other rearrangement was called non-productive. Following IMGT convention, CDR3 was defined as the stretch from the second conserved V-encoded cysteine up to the conserved J-encoded phenylalanine. The earlier analysis of some 540 of the donors excluded any sequence lacking an unambiguous match to a single V gene segment. An earlier analysis of fewer than 650 of the donors classified V segments as functional when productive rearrangements were above 56.7% and as segregating when the standard deviation between donors was above 5%. A statistical classification framework was developed to diagnose cytomegalovirus status using the catalog of TCR beta chain sequences. In a later analysis, TCR nucleotide sequences were compared against IMGT/GENE-DB human TR gene sequences so that V and J genes could be assigned. A later analysis assigned CDR3 sequences and most-parsimonious VDJ recombination scenarios with the TCRdist pipeline. In a later analysis, each TCR beta chain was defined by its CDR3 amino acid sequence together with its V-gene family, and reads without a unique V-gene family were excluded. As a way to deal with suspected cross-contamination and a sequencing artifact, a later analysis dropped 450 to 600 nucleotide sequences that were highly shared and had low generation probability. A later analysis calculated a clonal expansion index for each public chain from normalized within-repertoire ranks of inferred template counts. A later analysis computed generation probabilities with a VDJ recombination model fitted to out-of-frame rearrangements, and checked the results against IGoR. A later analysis scored TCR-TCR, TCR-HLA and TCR-CMV co-occurrence with hypergeometric tests, applying a repertoire-size bias correction to TCR pairs. To estimate false discovery rates, a later analysis permuted the HLA or CMV assignments 20 times. A later analysis grouped co-occurring TCRs with DBSCAN, adding TCRdist sequence similarity when clustering within HLA-allele-positive subsets. Repertoires with fewer than 30,000 or more than 120,000 public chains were left out of co-occurrence clustering, as were five repertoires with anomalous nucleotide sharing. TCRdb obtained this table from immuneACCESS and retained in-frame rearrangements with V and J assigned. These tables miss some clones; where compared with another copy, unresolved V genes account for less than half of the shortfall, and the remainder is unexplained. The V and J calls and the clone size are those of that table, but D and trimming were determined from the DNA. The sample table shows over 100,000 clones, and about 80% are seen once. The ten largest account for approximately 2.5% of the sample.

What the authors observed across the whole study: The study listed 164 TCR beta chains as associated with cytomegalovirus. Linkage disequilibrium might explain the correlated functional status among segregating V segments, but an unknown experimental factor could not be excluded. In an earlier analysis of approximately 590 of the donors, most TCR beta V segments were observed in productive rearrangements about 90% or about 30% of the time, broadly matching IMGT annotations. While some public TCRs were present in many individuals, most TCR sequences turned up only very rarely across donors. Cytomegalovirus status was reported to be diagnosed by the classifier with high specificity and sensitivity in both the original and validation cohorts. In a later analysis, several top co-occurrence clusters were reported to appear linked to parvovirus B19, influenza, CMV and Epstein-Barr virus. A group of highly shared sequence variants was considered likely to be a technical artifact of the sequencing pipeline. According to a later analysis, most CMV-associated TCR beta chains appeared to be HLA-restricted, and the HLA associations seemed to be driven largely by CMV exposure. Sequencing depth was assumed to be roughly uniform across donors in the presence/absence analyses, though that assumption may not hold. Because some donors lacked HLA typing at each locus, the association tests relied only on the typed subset. A later analysis found that TCR association rates varied across HLA loci, with DRB1 alleles showing the most associated TCRs and HLA-C alleles the fewest. Three of the identified cytomegalovirus-associated TCR beta chains were confirmed in vitro to be specific for cytomegalovirus antigens. When HLA alleles, especially DR and DQ, strongly co-occurred, attributing TCR associations to individual alleles was difficult. A later genetic analysis associated a missense DCLRE1C variant with V-gene and J-gene trimming of TCR beta chains, and an independent cohort replicated the association. In a later analysis, HLA-associated TCR beta chains showed more clonal expansion and lower generation probabilities than non-associated chains that were equally common. The only immune exposure information available for the cohort was CMV serostatus. The authors suggested that the approach could potentially be extended to other disease states and immunological phenotypes. Specific HLA alleles were associated with 16,951 TCR beta sequences at a false discovery rate of 0.05 in a later analysis. Some IMGT-functional V segments, including TRBV6-2 and TRBV6-3, could not be distinguished by the 87-base-pair reads and were therefore excluded. Only TCR beta chains were sequenced in this cohort, and the absence of alpha or paired-chain data limited detectable features. In a later genetic analysis, fewer N-insertions in productive TCRs were reported among donors in an Asian-associated ancestry cluster than the roughly 640-donor mean. Because counts were too low, roughly 17 rarely observed V segments, including chromosome 9 orphons, were left out of the earlier analysis of several hundred of the donors. A further reported finding was that TCR beta sequences accurately predicted the HLA-A and HLA-B alleles for most subjects in the first cohort.

The cohort was made up of 666 healthy bone marrow donors. All cohort members were sampled while nominally healthy, although unrecorded immune exposures were likely present. The donor was CMV seronegative and was included in the group of approximately 350 seronegative cohort members. A peripheral blood sample was collected from each donor, and TCR beta sequencing was performed on peripheral blood mononuclear cells. Genomic DNA extraction from the blood cell samples was performed with the Qiagen DNeasy Blood Extraction Kit. Comment on this clone: What antigen it recognizes has not been identified. No base-level quality is on record; no much larger clone is a single base apart.

The CDR3 measures 18 amino acids from cysteine to phenylalanine. The DNA shown is the 54-base CDR3, in frame from base 1. As encoded in the germline V gene, CDR1 is KGHSH while CDR2 is LQKENI. V is reduced by 2 bases and J by 8 bases, leaving a spacing of 25 bases between them. The chain was built from TRBV18 and TRBJ2-1; D gene: possibly TRBD1, on 6 matching bases. Input material: PBMCs. This sequence originates from a female donor in good health and CMV-seronegative. Read as DNA, the sequence is TGTGCCAGCTCACCAAAAGGTCAGGGGACAATTAGTACGGATGAGCAGTTCTTC. This codes for CASSPKGQGTISTDEQFF.